The 20 T cell receptor beta chains below all came from one sample that was sequenced in a study of glioma-infiltrating T cells. Using RNA template, CDR3s of TCR alpha and beta were amplified with iRepertoire arm-PCR. One entry per CDR3 protein, called by TCRdb with MiXCR from the multiplex PCR reads. The sample includes approximately 140,000 distinct CDR3 sequences, about 22% seen only once; the top ten take around 28%. The sample comprised glioma tissue, nonneoplastic brain tissue, or PBMCs (not recorded which). These receptors originate from a human donor with low-grade glioma or glioblastoma, undergoing nonglioma brain surgery, or in good health (not recorded which).

This clonotype has a handful of counts. The chain carries TRBV7-9 and TRBJ1-6, with TRBD1 as a possible D gene (5 bases). The CDR3 loop spans 14 amino acids. Germline loops: CDR1 SEHNR, CDR2 FQNEAQ (reference sequence). The germline V and J ends were trimmed by 0 bases and 10 bases, with 10 bases remaining between them. Written as DNA, the CDR3 is TGTGCCAGCAGCTTAGCTCAGGGAGGCTCACCCCTCCACTTT. This translates into CASSLAQGGSPLHF.

V and J are TRBV11-2 and TRBJ1-3; D is unclear. CDR1 and CDR2 (germline): SGHAT, FQNNGV. This CDR3 region has 15 residues. V shed 5 bases and J shed 0 bases, with 11 bases lying between them. CDR3 residues: CASSLQVRSGNTIYF. Written as DNA, the CDR3 is TGTGCCAGCAGCCTCCAAGTCCGCTCTGGAAACACCATATATTTT. Looking up the rest from reference TRBV11-2 and TRBJ1-3 gives the full variable domain: EAGVAQSPRYKIIEKRQSVAFWCNPISGHATLYWYQQILGQGPKLLIQFQNNGVVDDSQLPKDRFSAERLKGVDSTLKIQPAKLEDSAVYLCASSLQVRSGNTIYFGEGSWLTVV.

V is TRBV29-1 and J is TRBJ2-3; TRBD2 matches 9 bases. This CDR3 comprises 17 residues. V dropped 0 bases and J dropped 8; count of bases not matched to a gene: 15. The germline V gene has CDR1 SQVTM and CDR2 ANQGSEA. The CDR3 DNA follows: TGCAGCGTTGAAGACCCTGTTTGGCGGGGGGGCCCGGGTACGCAGTATTTT. It yields the protein CSVEDPVWRGGPGTQYF.

This clonotype showed up just a few times. The gene calls are TRBV13 and TRBJ2-1, with D possibly being TRBD1 or TRBD2 (5 bases each). V dropped 5 bases and J dropped 1 base, with 12 bases sitting between them. From germline, CDR1 is PRHDT and CDR2 FYEKMQ (reference sequence). The length of the CDR3 is 15 residues. DNA for the CDR3: TGTGCCAGCAGCCGAGGGACCATATCCTACAATGAGCAGTTCTTC. This codes for CASSRGTISYNEQFF.

The V gene is TRBV28, the J gene TRBJ1-2, with 11 bases that match TRBD1. The ends lost 5 bases at V and 3 bases at J; junction bases unmatched: 8. Germline CDR1 MDHEN, CDR2 SYDVKM. The CDR3 runs 16 residues. The CDR3 DNA is TGTGCCAGCAGTCTCCTTCCGGGACAGGGGGACTATGGCTACACCTTC. Residues: CASSLLPGQGDYGYTF.

With regard to this clonotype: A much larger clone sits a single nucleotide away, making a read error possible. The rearrangement uses TRBV28 and TRBJ2-5; TRBD1 matches at 8 bases. Germline assignment: CDR1 MDHEN and CDR2 SYDVKM. The CDR3 runs 15 residues. CDR3 sequence reads: CASSDRTGTPETQHF. The CDR3 bases are TGTGCCAGCAGTGATAGGACAGGGACCCCCGAGACCCAGCACTTC. Full variable domain (missing parts from reference TRBV28 and TRBJ2-5): DVKVTQSSRYLVKRTGEKVFLECVQDMDHENMFWYRQDPGLGLRLIYFSYDVKMKEKGDIPEGYSVSREKKERFSLILESASTNQTSMYLCASSDRTGTPETQHFGPGTRLLVL.

This rearrangement joins TRBV15 to TRBJ2-4; possible D gene TRBD2, 6 bases. The CDR3 is made up of 18 amino acids. Germline V lookup: CDR1 LNHNV, CDR2 YYDKDF (reference sequence). Trimming cost V 2 bases and J 0 bases, with 17 bases left between them. CDR3 nucleotides: TGTGCCACCAGCAGATTCCCTGGCGGGGCGTCAGCCAAAAACATTCAGTACTTC. This sequence encodes CATSRFPGGASAKNIQYF.

This clonotype was detected only a few times. The chain combines TRBV5-1 with TRBJ2-3, with a tentative D call TRBD1 (5 bases). This CDR3 comprises 13 residues. With 3 bases removed from V and 4 bases from J, the gap between germline ends came to 9 bases. CDR1 and CDR2 (germline): SGHRS, YFSETQ. The CDR3 region has the DNA TGCGCCAGCAGCTCCAGGGCCCCAGATACGCAGTATTTT. It yields the protein CASSSRAPDTQYF.

This clonotype was recorded at least ten times. The CDR3 region is CSALQTRLNTEAFF. The CDR3 DNA sequence: TGCAGTGCCCTTCAGACCAGACTGAACACTGAAGCTTTCTTT. The chain joins TRBV20-1 to TRBJ1-1, with unresolved D. The CDR3 contains 14 residues. The germline gives CDR1 DFQATT, CDR2 SNEGSKA (reference sequence). Trimming pared 6 bases from V and 0 bases from J, leaving 14 bases between.

The chain couples TRBV20-1 to TRBJ2-5; D is perhaps TRBD1 (6 bases). This CDR3 contains 14 residues. V was clipped by 1 base and J by 1 base, with 10 bases between them. The germline CDR1 and CDR2 sequences are DFQATT and SNEGSKA (reference sequence). CDR3 DNA sequence: TGCAGTGCTAGAGTTGGACAGCCCCAAGAGACCCAGTACTTC. It encodes CSARVGQPQETQYF.

At least ten counts were recorded for this clonotype. The chain links TRBV24-1 to TRBJ2-3; 11 bases match TRBD2. Germline CDR1 and CDR2: KGHDR and SFDVKD. The CDR3 consists of 15 residues. With 7 bases clipped from V and 2 bases from J, the junction kept 4 bases outside the gene matches. CDR3 in amino acids: CATSLGLADTDTQYF. CDR3 nucleotide sequence: TGTGCCACCAGCCTGGGACTAGCGGACACAGATACGCAGTATTTT.

This clonotype has more than one count but fewer than ten. The rearrangement uses TRBV20-1 and TRBJ1-2, with D possibly matching TRBD1 (6 bases). The CDR3 loop spans 16 amino acids. CDR1 is DFQATT and CDR2 is SNEGSKA in the germline V gene (reference sequence). The CDR3 region is CRGFWGGRQANYGYTF. Here the CDR3 DNA reads TGCAGAGGATTTTGGGGGGGGCGTCAAGCTAACTATGGCTACACCTTC.

This clonotype was seen only a few times. The chain is built from TRBV19 and TRBJ1-5, with D unclear. Trimming removed 4 bases from V and 8 bases from J, with 15 bases in between. This CDR3 comprises 14 residues. CDR1 LNHDA and CDR2 SQIVND come from the germline V gene (reference sequence). In nucleotides, the CDR3 is TGTGCCAGTAGTACCCTGGGCGGTGCGAAGCCCCAGCATTTT. Translated: CASSTLGGAKPQHF.

As for this clonotype: Germline is not matched at one junction end, which may reflect a read error. J is TRBJ2-3 and V is TRBV6-1; unclear D gene. Germline CDR1 and CDR2: MNHNS and SASEGT. The CDR3 length is 12 residues. The DNA of the CDR3 is TGTGCCATCAGTGGGGATACCGATACGCAGTATTTT. It yields the protein CAISGDTDTQYF.

This clonotype was found many times. V is TRBV6-1 and J is TRBJ1-5; a weak D match, TRBD1 (5 bases). Trimming shortened V by 7 bases and J by 3 bases, and 16 bases separated the two germline ends. CDR1 is MNHNS and CDR2 is SASEGT in the germline V gene. CDR3 length equals 15 residues. As DNA, the CDR3 is TGTGCCAGCAACTCATTGGCAGGGTCCAATCAGCCCCAGCATTTT. It yields the protein CASNSLAGSNQPQHF.

This clonotype was detected many times. The chain joins TRBV27 to TRBJ2-7; 9 nucleotides line up with TRBD1. Germline loops: CDR1 MNHEY, CDR2 SMNVEV (reference sequence). V shed 3 bases and J 6 bases; nucleotides not matched to a gene: 6. The length of the CDR3 is 14 residues. Here the CDR3 DNA reads TGTGCCAGCAGTTTCTCGGGACAGGGTGGCGAGCAGTACGTC. It specifies CASSFSGQGGEQYV.

The rearrangement uses TRBV20-1 and TRBJ2-5; weak D call: TRBD2 (6 bases). Looked up from germline, CDR1 is DFQATT and CDR2 is SNEGSKA (reference sequence). The V end lost 6 bases, the J end lost 5 bases, and 16 bases lay between the germline ends. The CDR3 consists of 13 residues. In DNA, the CDR3 is TGCAGTGCCCGCGGTGGGGGGTACGAGACCCAGTACTTC. It codes for CSARGGGYETQYF.

This sequence joins TRBV14 and TRBJ1-6; D is uncertain. This CDR3 region has 14 residues. V was trimmed by 2 bases and J by 9 bases, leaving 11 bases between them. Germline V gene lookup returns CDR1 SGHDN and CDR2 FVKESK. The CDR3 nucleotides are TGTGCCAGCAGCCAATACGGAGGATCTTCACCCCTCCACTTT. Its protein is CASSQYGGSSPLHF. The complete variable domain, with remaining parts taken from reference TRBV14 and TRBJ1-6, reads EAGVTQFPSHSVIEKGQTVTLRCDPISGHDNLYWYRRVMGKEIKFLLHFVKESKQDESGMPNNRFLAERTGGTYSTLKVQPAELEDSGVYFCASSQYGGSSPLHFGNGTRLTVT.

This clonotype was observed at least ten times. This chain joins TRBV20-1 and TRBJ1-5; D uncertain. CDR3 length equals 13 residues. Germline V gene sequence: CDR1 DFQATT, CDR2 SNEGSKA (reference sequence). V lost 6 bases to trimming and J lost 3 bases, with 12 bases between them. The CDR3 DNA follows: TGCAGTGCCGGAGAGGATTTCAATCAGCCCCAGCATTTT. Encoded protein: CSAGEDFNQPQHF.

V and J are TRBV2 and TRBJ2-3, with 10 bases fitting TRBD2. Germline V gives CDR1 SNHLY, CDR2 FYNNEI. The CDR3 is 12 amino acids. J lost 15 bases, V lost 5 bases, and 8 bases had no gene match. CDR3 in DNA: TGTGCCAGCAGTTCCTTTAGCGGGGGGTTATATTTT. The encoded protein is CASSSFSGGLYF.